The present TCR beta chain was sequenced within a study of a mutant IDH1 vaccine in newly diagnosed glioma. Study details: Vaccine dosing followed radiotherapy by 4-6 weeks, or accompanied temozolomide cycles. Patients had received radiotherapy, temozolomide, or both previously, most receiving both.

Some clones are missing from TCRdb's copy, which holds only in-frame ones; the method was immunoSEQ multiplex PCR. Of about 29,000 clones listed, around 80% are singletons. As for this clone: What it recognizes is unknown.

Sample time point: week 23, last vaccination. One vaccine dose held 300 ug of mutant IDH1 20-mer peptide and came with topical imiquimod. The specimen comprised PBMCs, sampled from a glioma patient whose treatment included an IDH1 peptide vaccine. This TCR was sampled from a woman in her late teens or twenties with glioma.

The CDR3, as DNA: TGTGCCAGCAGTTCAGGGGATTTAAGAATTCAGTACTTC. Residues: CASSSGDLRIQYF. The genes are TRBV6-5 and TRBJ2-4; D is perhaps TRBD1 (6 bases). Germline assignment: CDR1 MNHEY and CDR2 SVGAGI. The V and J ends lost 4 bases and 10 bases respectively, with 14 bases between them. The CDR3 loop spans 13 amino acids.